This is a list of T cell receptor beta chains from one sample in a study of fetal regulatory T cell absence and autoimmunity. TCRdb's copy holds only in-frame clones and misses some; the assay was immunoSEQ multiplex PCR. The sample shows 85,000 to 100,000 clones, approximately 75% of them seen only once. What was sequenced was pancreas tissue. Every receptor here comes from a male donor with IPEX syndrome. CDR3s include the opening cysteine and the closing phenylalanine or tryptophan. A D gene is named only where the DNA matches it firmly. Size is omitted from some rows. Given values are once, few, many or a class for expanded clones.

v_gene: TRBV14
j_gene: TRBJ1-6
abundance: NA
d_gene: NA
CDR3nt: TGTGCCAGCAGCCAAGAAGGGCCAGGCTCCTATAATTCACCCCTCCACTTT
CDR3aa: CASSQEGPGSYNSPLHF

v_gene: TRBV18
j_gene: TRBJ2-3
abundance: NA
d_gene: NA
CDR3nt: TGTGCCAGCTCACCAACCAGGGAAACAGATACGCAGTATTTT
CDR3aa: CASSPTRETDTQYF

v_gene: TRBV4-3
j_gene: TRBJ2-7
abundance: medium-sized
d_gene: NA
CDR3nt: TGCGCCAGCAGCCAAGATGTGGGGGCCGTCGACGAGCAGTACTTC
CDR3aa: CASSQDVGAVDEQYF

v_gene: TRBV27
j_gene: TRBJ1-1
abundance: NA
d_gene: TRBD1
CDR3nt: TGTGCCAGCAGTCTCTGGACAGGGGGAGGGACTGAAGCTTTCTTT
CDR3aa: CASSLWTGGGTEAFF

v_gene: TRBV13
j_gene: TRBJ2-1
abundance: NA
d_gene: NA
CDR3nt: TGTGCCAGCAGCCCTGCACTAGCTACCTACAATGAGCAGTTCTTC
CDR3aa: CASSPALATYNEQFF

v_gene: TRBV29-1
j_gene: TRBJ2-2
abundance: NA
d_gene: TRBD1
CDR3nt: TGCAGCGCAGGGACAGGGGGCCCAGGGGAGCTGTTTTTT
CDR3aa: CSAGTGGPGELFF

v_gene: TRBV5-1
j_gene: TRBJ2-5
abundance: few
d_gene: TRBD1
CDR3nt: TGCGCCACCCGAATCCGGGACAGCGGAGCGGAGACCCAGTACTTC
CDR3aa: CATRIRDSGAETQYF

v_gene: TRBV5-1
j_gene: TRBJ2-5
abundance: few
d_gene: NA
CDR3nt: TGCGCCAGCAGCTTGGCGGGCTGGGCAGAGACCCAGTACTTC
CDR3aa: CASSLAGWAETQYF

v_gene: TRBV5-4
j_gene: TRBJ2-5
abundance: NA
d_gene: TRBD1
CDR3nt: TGTGCCAGCAGCTGGGACAGGCAAGAGACCCAGTACTTC
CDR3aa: CASSWDRQETQYF

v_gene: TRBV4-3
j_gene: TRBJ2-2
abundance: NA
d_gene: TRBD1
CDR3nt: TGCGCCAGCAGCCGGGACAGGGCCACCGGGGAGCTGTTTTTT
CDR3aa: CASSRDRATGELFF

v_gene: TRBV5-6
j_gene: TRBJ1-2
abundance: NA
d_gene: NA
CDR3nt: TGTGCCAGCAGCTTGGCAGGGATTAATTCAGGCTACACCTTC
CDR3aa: CASSLAGINSGYTF

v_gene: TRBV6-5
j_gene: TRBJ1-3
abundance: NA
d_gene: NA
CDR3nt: TGTGCCAGCAGTTACTCTGGAAACACCATATATTTT
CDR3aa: CASSYSGNTIYF

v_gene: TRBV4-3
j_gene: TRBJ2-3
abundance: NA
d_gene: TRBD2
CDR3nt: TGCGCCAGCAGCCAAGGACTAGCGGGGGGCACAGATACGCAGTATTTT
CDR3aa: CASSQGLAGGTDTQYF

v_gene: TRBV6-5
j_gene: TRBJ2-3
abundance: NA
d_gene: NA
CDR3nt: TGTGCCAGCAGTTCCCAGGGAGATACGCAGTATTTT
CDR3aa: CASSSQGDTQYF

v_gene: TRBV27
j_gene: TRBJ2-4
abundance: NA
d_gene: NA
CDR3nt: TGTGCCAGCGGGTTGAGGGCCAAAAACATTCAGTACTTC
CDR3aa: CASGLRAKNIQYF

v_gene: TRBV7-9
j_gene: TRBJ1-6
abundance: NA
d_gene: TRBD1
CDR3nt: TGTGCCAGCAGAGAGGACAGGGGTAATTCACCCCTCCACTTT
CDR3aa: CASREDRGNSPLHF

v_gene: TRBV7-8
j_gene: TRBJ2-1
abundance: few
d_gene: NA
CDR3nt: TGTGCCAGCAGCTCTCCCACCCCTGGCAATGAGCAGTTCTTC
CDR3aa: CASSSPTPGNEQFF

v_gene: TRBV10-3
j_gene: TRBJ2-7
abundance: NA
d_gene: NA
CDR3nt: TGTGCCATCAGTTCCGCGGCCAGCTCCTACGAGCAGTACTTC
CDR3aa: CAISSAASSYEQYF

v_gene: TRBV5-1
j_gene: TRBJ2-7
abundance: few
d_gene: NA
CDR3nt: TGCGCCAGCAGCTTGTTTGTACGAGACGAGCAGTACTTC
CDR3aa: CASSLFVRDEQYF

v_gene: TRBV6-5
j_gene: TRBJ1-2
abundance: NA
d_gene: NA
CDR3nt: TGTGCCAGCAGTTTCTTTGGGGCCAACTATGGCTACACCTTC
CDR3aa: CASSFFGANYGYTF

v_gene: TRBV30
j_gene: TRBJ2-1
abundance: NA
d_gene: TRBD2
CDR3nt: TGTGCCTGGACCGACGGGACTAGCGGCGACAATGAGCAGTTCTTC
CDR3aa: CAWTDGTSGDNEQFF

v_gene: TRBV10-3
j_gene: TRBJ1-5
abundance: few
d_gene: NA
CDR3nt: TGTGCCATCAGTGAAGGGGGGCGAAGGAATCAGCCCCAGCATTTT
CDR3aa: CAISEGGRRNQPQHF

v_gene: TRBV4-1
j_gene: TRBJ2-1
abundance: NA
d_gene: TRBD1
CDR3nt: TGCGCCAGCAGCCCGACAGGGGGCAATGAGCAGTTCTTC
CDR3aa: CASSPTGGNEQFF

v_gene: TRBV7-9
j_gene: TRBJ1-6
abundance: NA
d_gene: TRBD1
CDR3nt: TGTGCCAGCCGAACGGACAGGGAGGGCTCCTATAATTCACCCCTCCACTTT
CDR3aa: CASRTDREGSYNSPLHF

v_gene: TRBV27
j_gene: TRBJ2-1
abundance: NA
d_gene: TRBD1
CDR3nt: TGTGCCAGCAGTCTAGGGACAGGGCGTGAGCAGTTCTTC
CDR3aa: CASSLGTGREQFF

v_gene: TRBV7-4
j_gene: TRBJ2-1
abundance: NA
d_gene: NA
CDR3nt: TGTGCCAGCAGCTTAGCGCGCGGTAGGTTTTGGGATGGTGAGCAGTTCTTC
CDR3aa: CASSLARGRFWDGEQFF

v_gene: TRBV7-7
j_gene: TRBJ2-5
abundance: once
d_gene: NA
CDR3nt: TGTGCTAGCAGCTTAGGCCCCCAAGAGACCCAGTACTTC
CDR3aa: CASSLGPQETQYF

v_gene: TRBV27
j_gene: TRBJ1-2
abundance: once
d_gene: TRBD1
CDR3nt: TGTGCCAGCAGTTTAGAGGGGGCTCTTAGTGGCTACACCTTC
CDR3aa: CASSLEGALSGYTF

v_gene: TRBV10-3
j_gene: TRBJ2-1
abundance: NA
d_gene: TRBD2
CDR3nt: TGTGCCACCGAGAGCGGGAGAAGGACTAATGAGCAGTTCTTC
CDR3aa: CATESGRRTNEQFF

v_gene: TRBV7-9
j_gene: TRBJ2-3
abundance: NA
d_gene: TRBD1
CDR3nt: TGTGCCAGCAGCTTAGGAGGGACAGGGGACACAGATACGCAGTATTTT
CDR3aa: CASSLGGTGDTDTQYF

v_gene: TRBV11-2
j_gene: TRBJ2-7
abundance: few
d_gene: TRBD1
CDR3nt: TGTGCCAGCAGTTGGGGACAGCTCTACGAGCAGTACTTC
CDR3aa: CASSWGQLYEQYF

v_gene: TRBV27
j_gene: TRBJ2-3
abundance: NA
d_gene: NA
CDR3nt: TGTGCCAGCACGCCATTAGGGGGTCCCATCACAGATACGCAGTATTTT
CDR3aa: CASTPLGGPITDTQYF